This T cell receptor (beta chain) was observed in a study of blood T cell repertoires in COVID-19 (dated by TCRdb to between 2020 and 2021). General notes on the study: The collaborator samples originated in the United States, Italy and Spain and spanned the acute and convalescent phases of COVID-19. Nearly every sample came with metadata listing a de-identified subject ID, COVID-19 status, age in years and sex. The repertoires were made available in a free public database intended to serve as a resource for research on the immune response to SARS-CoV-2. Samples came from the ongoing ImmuneRACE study (first 160 participants) plus 1,254 subjects from 6 global collaborators. Where available, HLA class I and class II types were obtained from metadata supplied by the sample provider rather than from assay-based typing. The prospective study material was composed of cDNA or gDNA derived from T cells, B-cell-depleted T cells, or PBMCs. Subjects who had been exposed to COVID-19, were actively infected with it, or had recovered from it provided the deeply sampled blood TCRbeta repertoires that made up the dataset. Beyond this particular receptor, the publication reports: The quantity of clinical and demographic metadata differed by source and by participant and was supplied without curation.

CDR1 LGHNA and CDR2 YSLEER were looked up in the germline V gene. Including the terminal cysteine and phenylalanine, the CDR3 comprises 14 residues. This entry keeps only the CDR3 DNA: 42 bases, framed from base 1. Trimmed from V: 8 bases; trimmed from J: 4 bases; junction bases lacking a gene match: 10. The immunoSEQ Assay, a bias-controlled multiplex PCR, was used to amplify TCRbeta CDR3 regions from genomic DNA. The study's own analysis went as follows. Nucleated cell counts per sample were estimated from amplification of reference gene primers within the assay. To quantify the absolute abundance of each unique TCRbeta CDR3 rearrangement, sequence reads were collapsed and filtered. For each sample, productive Simpson clonality was calculated as the square root of Simpson's diversity index across productive rearrangements. The table was pulled from immuneACCESS by TCRdb, which kept in-frame rearrangements only. Such tables lose some clones; where checked, under half of the loss comes from unresolved V genes, and the rest has no known cause. That table supplies the V and J calls and clone size; D and trimming were determined from the DNA. Counted in this sample were about 120,000 clones; around 89% of them appeared once. The ten largest clones capture approximately 20% of the sample.

Details on this clone: The antigen it binds to is not known. The record has no base qualities; no much larger clone is one base away.

Each collaborating institution followed its own protocols to collect whole blood in K2EDTA tubes. For TCRbeta analysis, collaborators shipped samples in one of three forms: frozen whole blood, isolated PBMCs, or DNA extracted from either of those sample types. Sequenced input: peripheral blood. The origin of this receptor is a human donor with acute or convalescent COVID-19. The donor label of this sample is uncertain. The rearranged segments are TRBV4-3 and TRBJ1-2; 7 bases in between match TRBD1. The DNA sequence is as follows: TGCGCCAGCTCTCCATTACAGGGGTTCTATGGCTACACCTTC. Its coded protein is CASSPLQGFYGYTF.